This entry lists 31 T cell receptor beta chains sequenced from one sample in a study of technical replicates of blood from several donors. The protocol was immunoSEQ multiplex PCR, while the TCRdb copy is restricted to in-frame clones and leaves out a portion. This sample has about 100,000 clones, with around 96% found just once. The source material was T cells isolated from PBMCs. These receptors all come from a human donor in good health.

The chain is built from TRBV7-3 and TRBJ1-1; D is unresolved. V was pared by 3 bases and J by 3 bases, with 11 bases between. CDR1 and CDR2 from the germline V gene are SGHTA and FQGTGA. This CDR3 has 14 residues. The CDR3 sequence: CASSFRFDYTEAFF. As DNA, the CDR3 is TGTGCCAGCAGCTTCCGTTTCGACTACACTGAAGCTTTCTTT.

In nucleotides, the CDR3 is TGTGCCATCACTGAACGGGATGGTCCCGGGGAGCTGTTTTTT. This codes for CAITERDGPGELFF. This rearrangement joins TRBV10-3 to TRBJ2-2; the D gene is possibly TRBD2 (5 bases). The CDR3 totals 14 residues. CDR1 is ENHRY and CDR2 is SYGVKD in the germline V gene. Trimming stripped 7 bases from V and 6 bases from J, with 15 bases between.

This clone showed up just once. Here the CDR3 DNA reads TGTGCCAGCTCAGGTCTAGCGGGAGTTGAGGGTGAGCAGTTCTTC. Its translation is CASSGLAGVEGEQFF. The chain employs TRBV18 and TRBJ2-1; TRBD2 matches 10 bases. This CDR3 contains 15 residues. Unmatched junction bases numbered 10, after V lost 5 bases and J lost 9 bases. Per germline, CDR1 KGHSH and CDR2 LQKENI.

J is TRBJ1-6 and V is TRBV30; D is undetermined. CDR3 size: 16 residues. Between the trimmed V and J ends, which lost 4 bases and 0 bases, there was a span of 13 bases. Germline V gene sequence: CDR1 GTSNPN, CDR2 SVGIG (reference sequence). The CDR3 here is CAWKIPGFSYNSPLHF. The CDR3 DNA reads TGTGCCTGGAAAATTCCGGGGTTCTCCTATAATTCACCCCTCCACTTT.

This sequence joins TRBV29-1 and TRBJ2-7; D is possibly TRBD1 (5 bases). V shed 3 bases and J shed 2 bases, with 14 bases lying between them. Germline CDR1 is SQVTM and CDR2 is ANQGSEA. This CDR3 spans 14 amino acids. DNA for the CDR3: TGCAGCGTTGATAGGCAGGGAAAACCCTACGAGCAGTACTTC. Amino acid sequence: CSVDRQGKPYEQYF.

This clone was recorded only once. V and J are TRBV6-5 and TRBJ2-7; 7 bases agree with TRBD1. This CDR3 comprises 14 residues. Germline V CDR1 and CDR2: MNHEY, SVGAGI. V trimming: 2 bases; J trimming: 7 bases; junction bases outside the gene matches: 8. Here the CDR3 DNA reads TGTGCCAGCAGTTACATCCGACAGGGAGAAGAGCAGTACTTC. This translates into CASSYIRQGEEQYF.

The V gene is TRBV5-1, the J gene TRBJ1-2; no firm D call. Germline lookup yields CDR1 SGHRS and CDR2 YFSETQ. V was cut by 0 bases and J by 7 bases, with 16 bases left in between. The CDR3 is made up of 15 amino acids. CDR3 region: CASSLDGPKAGGYTF. CDR3 sequence (DNA): TGCGCCAGCAGCTTGGATGGCCCCAAGGCGGGTGGCTACACCTTC.

J is TRBJ2-2 and V is TRBV13; no reliable D call. The V gene's germline CDR1 is PRHDT and CDR2 FYEKMQ (reference sequence). The germline V and J ends were trimmed by 3 bases and 4 bases, with 12 bases remaining between them. The CDR3 covers 15 residues. CDR3 residues: CASSFPAASTGELFF. CDR3 nucleotide sequence: TGTGCCAGCAGCTTTCCCGCGGCGAGCACCGGGGAGCTGTTTTTT.

The chain combines TRBV27 with TRBJ2-7, with D tentatively TRBD1 (5 bases). There are 13 residues in the CDR3. Germline V CDR1 and CDR2: MNHEY, SMNVEV (reference sequence). Deletions cut 6 bases from V and 4 bases from J, with 13 bases between. The CDR3 protein is CASSLSRGYEQYF. The CDR3 bases are TGTGCCAGCAGCCTCAGTAGGGGTTACGAGCAGTACTTC.

The chain joins TRBV25-1 to TRBJ1-2, with D uncertain. The V end was cut by 4 bases, the J end by 6 bases, with 9 bases between. CDR1 and CDR2 (germline): MGHDK, SYGVNS. This CDR3 region has 12 residues. The CDR3 DNA follows: TGTGCCAGCAGTGGAGCCGGGAATGGCTACACCTTC. It yields the protein CASSGAGNGYTF.

V gene TRBV9 combines with J gene TRBJ2-2; D uncertain. V lost 4 bases and J lost 5, with 9 bases in between. The CDR3 length is 13 residues. Per the germline V gene, CDR1 is SGDLS and CDR2 is YYNGEE. CDR3 region: CASSSSFTGELFF. In DNA form, the CDR3 reads TGTGCCAGCAGCTCGTCCTTTACCGGGGAGCTGTTTTTT. Together with reference TRBV9 and TRBJ2-2, the CDR3 gives the full variable domain: DSGVTQTPKHLITATGQRVTLRCSPRSGDLSVYWYQQSLDQGLQFLIQYYNGEERAKGNILERFSAQQFPDLHSELNLSSLELGDSALYFCASSSSFTGELFFGEGSRLTVL.

This chain links TRBV28 with TRBJ1-2; 7 bases line up with TRBD1. The ends lost 5 bases at V and 7 bases at J; junction bases unmatched: 13. The CDR3 is 15 residues long. Germline loops: CDR1 MDHEN, CDR2 SYDVKM. In nucleotides, the CDR3 is TGTGCCAGCAGTGGGACAGATCCTTATTACCGTGGCTACACCTTC. Amino acid sequence: CASSGTDPYYRGYTF.

The rearrangement links TRBV11-2 to TRBJ2-7; 8 positions agree with TRBD2. The CDR3 length is 15 residues. V shed 5 bases and J 6 bases; nucleotides not matched to a gene: 12. In germline, CDR1 is SGHAT, CDR2 FQNNGV. The CDR3 sequence is CASSTPGLVSSEQYF. The CDR3 nucleotides read TGTGCCAGCAGCACACCGGGACTAGTCTCGAGCGAGCAGTACTTC.

V gene TRBV18 combines with J gene TRBJ1-4, with D possibly being TRBD1 (6 bases). The germline CDR1 and CDR2 sequences are KGHSH and LQKENI. Trimming took off 3 bases at V and 0 bases at J, with 11 bases between the two ends. The CDR3 runs to 16 residues. The CDR3 DNA reads as TGTGCCAGCTCACCTCAGGGGCCTACAACTAATGAAAAACTGTTTTTT. Its protein product is CASSPQGPTTNEKLFF.

In regard to this clone: The junction departs from germline at one end; a sequencing error may be responsible. This sequence joins TRBV4-1 and TRBJ2-1, with 8 bases matching TRBD2. The CDR3 contains 14 residues. CDR1 is MGHRA, CDR2 YSYEKL, per germline. The CDR3 loop reads CVSSQVQRGNEQFF. Written as DNA, the CDR3 is TGCGTCAGCAGCCAAGTTCAGCGGGGGAATGAGCAGTTCTTC.

The DNA for the CDR3 is TGTGCCAGCAGCCTAGCGGGAGGGCCTTCCTACGAGCAGTACTTC. This translates into CASSLAGGPSYEQYF. The V call is TRBV7-3, the J call TRBJ2-7, with 12 bases matching TRBD2. The germline gives CDR1 SGHTA, CDR2 FQGTGA. J gave up 1 base and V 5 bases, and 3 bases lay outside the gene matches. The CDR3 has 15 amino acids.

The chain couples TRBV10-1 to TRBJ2-1; 7 positions match TRBD2. The CDR3 has 14 residues. With 4 bases clipped from V and 5 bases from J, the junction kept 5 bases outside the gene matches. CDR1 and CDR2 from the germline V gene are WNHNN and SYGVQD (reference sequence). The CDR3 DNA reads as TGCGCCAGCAGTGCGCTAGCGGTCCACAATGAGCAGTTCTTC. Translating gives CASSALAVHNEQFF.

The V call is TRBV29-1, the J call TRBJ2-3; 9 bases line up with TRBD2. There are 14 residues in the CDR3. The junction had 4 bases not matched to a gene; V was cut back by 5 bases and J by 1 base. In germline, CDR1 is SQVTM, CDR2 ANQGSEA. CDR3 nucleotides: TGCAGCGTTCCTCGACTAGCGGGCACAGATACGCAGTATTTT. It encodes CSVPRLAGTDTQYF.

V and J are TRBV9 and TRBJ2-1, with 7 bases lining up with TRBD2. The CDR3 is 16 amino acids. CDR1 and CDR2 (germline): SGDLS, YYNGEE. V dropped 3 bases and J dropped 11; count of bases not matched to a gene: 17. The CDR3 region is CASSAGLFKSARKQFF. The CDR3 region has the DNA TGTGCCAGCAGCGCGGGACTATTTAAGTCGGCCCGTAAGCAGTTCTTC. The full variable domain, rest sourced from reference TRBV9 and TRBJ2-1, is DSGVTQTPKHLITATGQRVTLRCSPRSGDLSVYWYQQSLDQGLQFLIQYYNGEERAKGNILERFSAQQFPDLHSELNLSSLELGDSALYFCASSAGLFKSARKQFFGPGTRLTVL.

The V call is TRBV19, the J call TRBJ2-1; maybe TRBD2 (5 bases). The CDR3 sequence is 13 residues long. Trimming shortened V by 1 base and J by 8 bases, and 9 bases separated the two germline ends. Germline CDR1 LNHDA, CDR2 SQIVND (reference sequence). The CDR3 loop reads CASSIVYSDEQFF. The CDR3 region has the DNA TGTGCCAGTAGTATAGTGTATAGCGATGAGCAGTTCTTC.

DNA of the CDR3: TGTGCCAGCAGTTACCAACCAGGATACTATGGCTACACCTTC. Amino acid sequence: CASSYQPGYYGYTF. This chain uses TRBV6-6 with TRBJ1-2; no firm D call. V was clipped by 2 bases and J by 3 bases, with 10 bases between them. The germline CDR1 and CDR2 sequences are MNHNY and SVGAGI (reference sequence). The CDR3 spans 14 residues.

This chain joins TRBV19 and TRBJ1-2, with a weak D call TRBD1 (6 bases). This CDR3 has 14 residues. Trimming took 7 bases from V and 7 from J, leaving 19 bases between them. Germline V lookup: CDR1 LNHDA, CDR2 SQIVND (reference sequence). The CDR3 coding sequence is TGTGCCAGTACCCCTGGGCAGGGGAGCGGTGGCTACACCTTC. As protein: CASTPGQGSGGYTF. Looking up the rest from reference TRBV19 and TRBJ1-2 gives the full variable domain: DGGITQSPKYLFRKEGQNVTLSCEQNLNHDAMYWYRQDPGQGLRLIYYSQIVNDFQKGDIAEGYSVSREKKESFPLTVTSAQKNPTAFYLCASTPGQGSGGYTFGSGTRLTVV.

The chain recombines TRBV9 with TRBJ2-7; 7 bases fit TRBD1. This CDR3 is 14 amino acids long. The V and J ends lost 4 bases and 2 bases, in that order; junction bases with no gene match: 6. The germline V gene has CDR1 SGDLS and CDR2 YYNGEE. This chain's CDR3 is CASSNPGTAYEQYF. The CDR3, as DNA: TGTGCCAGCAGCAATCCCGGGACAGCCTACGAGCAGTACTTC.

The chain has TRBV10-2 and TRBJ1-2, with 9 bases lining up with TRBD1. The germline CDR1 and CDR2 sequences are WSHSY and SAAADI. Germline trimming cut 6 bases from V and 3 bases from J; bases unmatched to any gene: 8. CDR3 size: 15 residues. The CDR3 is CASRAAGTGYYGYTF. Here the CDR3 DNA reads TGCGCCAGCAGGGCCGCCGGGACAGGGTACTATGGCTACACCTTC.

The CDR3, as DNA: TGTGCCAGCAGCCTCACAGGGAGAGCCCTCCACTTT. Protein product: CASSLTGRALHF. J is TRBJ1-6 and V is TRBV2; D is perhaps TRBD1 (6 bases). The CDR3 runs to 12 residues. Germline lookup yields CDR1 SNHLY and CDR2 FYNNEI. V was cut by 6 bases and J by 14 bases, with 14 bases left in between.

The V and J genes are TRBV5-4 and TRBJ2-1, with D hard to call. Germline V gene data show CDR1 as SGHNT and CDR2 as YYREEE (reference sequence). Trimming cost V 1 base and J 5 bases, with 7 bases left between them. The CDR3 loop spans 13 amino acids. The CDR3 DNA sequence: TGTGCCAGCAGCTTGACAGTACACAATGAGCAGTTCTTC. Translating it yields CASSLTVHNEQFF. The full variable domain, its missing parts supplied by reference TRBV5-4 and TRBJ2-1, is ETGVTQSPTHLIKTRGQQVTLRCSSQSGHNTVSWYQQALGQGPQFIFQYYREEENGRGNFPPRFSGLQFPNYSSELNVNALELDDSALYLCASSLTVHNEQFFGPGTRLTVL.

The V call is TRBV27, the J call TRBJ1-1; TRBD1 matches 10 bases. This CDR3 has 12 residues. Looked up from germline, CDR1 is MNHEY and CDR2 is SMNVEV (reference sequence). Losses at the gene ends were 6 bases for V and 9 bases for J; bases not matched to a gene: 4. CDR3 amino acids: CASRGDRGKAFF. CDR3 nucleotides: TGTGCCAGCAGGGGGGACAGGGGTAAAGCTTTCTTT.

The chain links TRBV7-9 to TRBJ1-2; D remains unclear. V shed 5 bases and J shed 4 bases, with 14 bases lying between them. This CDR3 comprises 14 residues. Germline loops: CDR1 SEHNR, CDR2 FQNEAQ (reference sequence). CDR3 in amino acids: CASSLGLGAYGYTF. CDR3 DNA: TGTGCCAGCAGCCTTGGTCTGGGAGCCTATGGCTACACCTTC.

The CDR3 here is CASSISGGNTGELFF. The CDR3 nucleotides are TGTGCCAGTAGTATATCAGGGGGAAACACCGGGGAGCTGTTTTTT. The chain has TRBV19 and TRBJ2-2, with 7 bases that match TRBD1. The trim removed 2 bases at V and 2 bases at J, leaving 2 bases unmatched. The CDR3 sequence is 15 residues long. Germline loops: CDR1 LNHDA, CDR2 SQIVND (reference sequence). Filled out from reference TRBV19 and TRBJ2-2, the complete variable domain reads DGGITQSPKYLFRKEGQNVTLSCEQNLNHDAMYWYRQDPGQGLRLIYYSQIVNDFQKGDIAEGYSVSREKKESFPLTVTSAQKNPTAFYLCASSISGGNTGELFFGEGSRLTVL.

Worth noting for this clone: The sample contains more than one DNA sequence encoding this CDR3. V gene TRBV9 combines with J gene TRBJ2-7; TRBD2 might be the D (5 bases). With 0 bases removed from V and 0 bases from J, the gap between germline ends came to 10 bases. The CDR3 contains 15 residues. Germline V gives CDR1 SGDLS, CDR2 YYNGEE. CDR3 nucleotide sequence: TGTGCCAGCAGCGTAGGCCTGGCGGGCTCCTACGAGCAGTACTTC. This codes for CASSVGLAGSYEQYF.

This chain joins TRBV7-8 and TRBJ2-2; D is perhaps TRBD1 (6 bases). The germline gives CDR1 SGHVS, CDR2 FQNEAQ. CDR3 length: 15 residues. V was shortened by 4 bases and J by 6 bases, with 15 bases between the two germline ends. CDR3 sequence reads: CASSSWTATAGELFF. DNA of the CDR3: TGTGCCAGCAGCTCTTGGACAGCCACGGCCGGGGAGCTGTTTTTT.